These T cell receptor beta chains were read from a single sample in a study of CD8 T cells in Susac syndrome. TCRdb ran MiXCR on the immunoSEQ multiplex PCR reads and lists one entry per CDR3 protein. The sample has about 200,000 distinct CDR3 sequences; about 93% are singletons. The sample comprised CD8+ T cells from PBMCs. These receptor sequences come from a human donor with multiple sclerosis. Both conserved end residues are part of each CDR3. A D gene is named only where the DNA matches it firmly. Clone size is shown for a subset of rows, as once, few, many or a class of expanded clone.

j_call d_call clone_size v_call cdr3_nt cdr3_aa
TRBJ1-1 TRBD1 - TRBV20-1 TGCAGTGCTATAGTCGGGACAGACGTAGGCACTGAAGCTTTCTTT CSAIVGTDVGTEAFF
TRBJ1-5 - - TRBV7-9 TGTGCCAGCAGCACCGGACAGCCTAATCAGCCCCAGCATTTT CASSTGQPNQPQHF
TRBJ2-7 TRBD1 - TRBV5-6 TGTGCCAGCAGCTTCGAAACAGGGGGTTTCTACGAGCAGTACTTC CASSFETGGFYEQYF
TRBJ1-4 - - TRBV6-6 TGTGCCAGCAGTTACCTCGGGAGTGAAAAACTGTTTTTT CASSYLGSEKLFF
TRBJ2-5 - few TRBV9 TGTGCCAGCAGCCCCATGGGGTGGGAGACCCAGTACTTC CASSPMGWETQYF
TRBJ2-1 - - TRBV19 TGTGCCACCTCCCCCTTGGACAGCTCCTACAATGAGCAGTTCTTC CATSPLDSSYNEQFF
TRBJ2-5 - - TRBV12-5 TGTGCTAGTGGTTTGGCTCTCGACCAAGAGACCCAGTACTTC CASGLALDQETQYF
TRBJ2-1 - - TRBV15 TGTGCCACCAGTAGCGAGAGCTACAATGAGCAGTTCTTC CATSSESYNEQFF
TRBJ1-2 - - TRBV5-6 TGTGCCAGCAGCTTAGGCCAGACCCTAATTGAAGTCTCCTTTAACTATGGCTACACCTTC CASSLGQTLIEVSFNYGYTF
TRBJ1-6 TRBD1 - TRBV19 TGTGCCAGTAGTCTTACCGGGACAGAAAATTCACCCCTCCACTTT CASSLTGTENSPLHF
TRBJ2-7 - - TRBV30 TGTGCCTGGAGCCCGAGCCTTTACGAGCAGTACTTC CAWSPSLYEQYF
TRBJ1-2 - - TRBV4-1 TGCGCCAGCAGCCTCGCCGCACAGGGTCCCACCTTC CASSLAAQGPTF
TRBJ1-2 - - TRBV28 TGTGCCAGCTACGCCGATGGGGGGGTTGGCTATGGCTACACCTTC CASYADGGVGYGYTF
TRBJ2-1 - once TRBV11-2 TGTGCCAGCAGCCCGTCGATAGGCGCCTCCTACAATGAGCAGTTCTTC CASSPSIGASYNEQFF
TRBJ2-3 TRBD2 - TRBV24-1 TGTGCCACCAGTGAGCGGGGGGACTCCGATACGCAGTATTTT CATSERGDSDTQYF
TRBJ1-2 - - TRBV19 TGTGCCAGTAGTATATCAGGTGGCGGCTACACCTTC CASSISGGGYTF
TRBJ2-1 TRBD1 - TRBV13 TGTGCCAGCAGCCACAGGGGACGCTCCTACAATGAGCAGTTCTTC CASSHRGRSYNEQFF
TRBJ1-4 TRBD1 - TRBV30 TGTGCCTGGAGCTTGACAGGGGGCCATGAAAAACTGTTTTTT CAWSLTGGHEKLFF
TRBJ2-2 TRBD2 - TRBV19 TGTGCCACACCAAATCCGGGACTAGCGGGAGTGGGCAACACCGGGGAGCTGTTTTTT CATPNPGLAGVGNTGELFF
TRBJ2-5 - - TRBV20-1 TGCAGTGCTAGAGATTGGGACGTGCAAGAGACCCAGTACTTC CSARDWDVQETQYF
TRBJ2-2 - - TRBV9 TGTGCCAGCAGCGACGACAGGACCCCCGGGGAGCTGTTTTTT CASSDDRTPGELFF
TRBJ1-5 - - TRBV6-2/TRBV6-3 TGTGCCAGCAGTTTTTGGGTTCAGCCCCAGCATTTT CASSFWVQPQHF
TRBJ2-1 TRBD1 - TRBV27 TGTGCCAGCAGTCTTCCGGGACAGAGCAATGAGCAGTTCTTC CASSLPGQSNEQFF
TRBJ1-1 - - TRBV10-3 TGTGCCATCAGTGAGTCGACAGAAGATGTGAACACTGAAGCTTTCTTT CAISESTEDVNTEAFF
TRBJ2-5 TRBD1 - TRBV6-1 TGTGCCAGCAGTGTCCGGGACAGGGATCCTCAAGAGACCCAGTACTTC CASSVRDRDPQETQYF
TRBJ2-3 TRBD2 - TRBV4-1 TGCGCCAGCAGCCAAGAGGGGGGGACCCCGACAGATACGCAGTATTTT CASSQEGGTPTDTQYF
TRBJ1-1 - - TRBV7-3 TGTGCCAGCAGCTTGGGTGCCAGGGGTGAAGCTTTCTTT CASSLGARGEAFF
TRBJ1-4 TRBD1 - TRBV7-6 TGTGCCAGCAGCTTCTTACAGGGGGGAGCTAATGAAAAACTGTTTTTT CASSFLQGGANEKLFF
TRBJ2-7 TRBD2 - TRBV6-5 TGTGCCACTGGCCCGCGCAGCGGGAAATCCTACGAGCAGTACTTC CATGPRSGKSYEQYF